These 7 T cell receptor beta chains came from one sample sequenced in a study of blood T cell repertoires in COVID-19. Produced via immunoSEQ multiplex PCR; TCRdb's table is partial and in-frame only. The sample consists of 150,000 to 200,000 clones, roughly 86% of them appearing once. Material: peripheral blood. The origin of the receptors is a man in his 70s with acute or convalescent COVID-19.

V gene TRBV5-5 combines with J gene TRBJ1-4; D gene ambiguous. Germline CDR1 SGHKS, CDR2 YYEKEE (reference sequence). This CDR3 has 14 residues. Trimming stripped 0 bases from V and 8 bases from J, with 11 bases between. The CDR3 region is CASSLGPGGEKLFF. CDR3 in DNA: TGTGCCAGCAGCTTGGGCCCGGGAGGAGAAAAACTGTTTTTT.

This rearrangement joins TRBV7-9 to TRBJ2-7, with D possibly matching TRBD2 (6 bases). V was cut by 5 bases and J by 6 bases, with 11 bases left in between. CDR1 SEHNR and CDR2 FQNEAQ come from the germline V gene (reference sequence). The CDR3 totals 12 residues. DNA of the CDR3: TGTGCCAGCAGCCTCCGGGGGACCGAGCAGTACTTC. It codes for CASSLRGTEQYF.

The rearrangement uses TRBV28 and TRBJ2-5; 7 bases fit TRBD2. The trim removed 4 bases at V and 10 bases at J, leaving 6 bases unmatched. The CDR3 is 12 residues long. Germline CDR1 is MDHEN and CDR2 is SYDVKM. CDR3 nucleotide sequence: TGTGCCAGCAGTTACTGGCGGGAGTTCCAGTACTTC. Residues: CASSYWREFQYF.

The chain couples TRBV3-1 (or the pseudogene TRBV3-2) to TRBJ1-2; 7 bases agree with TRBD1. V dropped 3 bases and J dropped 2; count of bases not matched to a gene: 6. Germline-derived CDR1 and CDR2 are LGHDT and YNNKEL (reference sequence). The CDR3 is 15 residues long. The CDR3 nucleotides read TGTGCCAGCAGCCACCGACAGGGCGTCAACTATGGCTACACCTTC. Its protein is CASSHRQGVNYGYTF.

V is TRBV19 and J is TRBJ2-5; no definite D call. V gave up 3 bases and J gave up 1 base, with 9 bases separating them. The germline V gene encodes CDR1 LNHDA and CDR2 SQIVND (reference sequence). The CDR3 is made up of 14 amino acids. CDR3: CASSISRIQETQYF. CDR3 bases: TGTGCCAGTAGTATTAGTCGTATCCAAGAGACCCAGTACTTC.

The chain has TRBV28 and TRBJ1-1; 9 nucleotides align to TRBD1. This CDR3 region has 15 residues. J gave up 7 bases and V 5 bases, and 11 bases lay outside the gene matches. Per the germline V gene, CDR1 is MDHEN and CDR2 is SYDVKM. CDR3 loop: CASSAFTGTGIEAFF. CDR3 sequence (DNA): TGTGCCAGCAGTGCTTTCACCGGGACAGGGATTGAAGCTTTCTTT.

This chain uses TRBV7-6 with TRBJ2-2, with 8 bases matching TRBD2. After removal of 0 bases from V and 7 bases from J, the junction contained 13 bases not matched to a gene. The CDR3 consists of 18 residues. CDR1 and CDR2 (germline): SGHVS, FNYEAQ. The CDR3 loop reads CASSLAGGGRKSIGELFF. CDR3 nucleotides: TGTGCCAGCAGCTTAGCCGGCGGGGGGAGGAAATCAATCGGGGAGCTGTTTTTT.